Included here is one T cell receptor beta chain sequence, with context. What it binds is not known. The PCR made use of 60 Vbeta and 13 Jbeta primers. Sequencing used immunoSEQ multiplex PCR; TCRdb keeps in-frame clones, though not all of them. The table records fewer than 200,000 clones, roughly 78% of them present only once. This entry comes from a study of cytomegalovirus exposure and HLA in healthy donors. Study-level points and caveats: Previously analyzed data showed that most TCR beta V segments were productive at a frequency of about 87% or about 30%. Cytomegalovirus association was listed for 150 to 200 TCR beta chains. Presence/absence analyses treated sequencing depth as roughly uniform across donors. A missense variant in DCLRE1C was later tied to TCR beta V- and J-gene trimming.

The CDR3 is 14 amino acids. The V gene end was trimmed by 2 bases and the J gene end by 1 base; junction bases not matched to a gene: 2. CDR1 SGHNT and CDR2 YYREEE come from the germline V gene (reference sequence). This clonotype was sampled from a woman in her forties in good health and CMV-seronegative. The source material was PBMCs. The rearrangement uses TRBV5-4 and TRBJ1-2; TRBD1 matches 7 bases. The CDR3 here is CASSFDRDNYGYTF. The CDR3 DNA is TGTGCCAGCAGCTTCGACAGGGATAACTATGGCTACACCTTC.